The 27 T cell receptor beta chains in this list originate from one sample, sequenced in a study of OX40 agonist ivuxolimab in advanced cancers. Libraries were prepared by immunoSEQ multiplex PCR; TCRdb keeps only in-frame clonotypes and omits some of them. The data contain some 80,000 clones, approximately 85% of them seen just once; the ten biggest clones take up 25%. This sample comprised CD4+ or CD8+ T cells sorted from blood, obtained in a trial of the OX40 agonist ivuxolimab. These receptors were taken from an adult with an advanced solid tumor such as melanoma, head and neck, liver or kidney cancer.

This clone was found many times. The rearrangement joins TRBV5-4 to TRBJ2-2; D perhaps matches TRBD1 (6 bases). Trimming shortened V by 2 bases and J by 6 bases, and 17 bases separated the two germline ends. CDR1 is SGHNT, CDR2 YYREEE, per germline (reference sequence). The CDR3 length is 16 residues. The CDR3 region is CASSFEGRGVAGELFF. The CDR3 nucleotides read TGTGCCAGCAGCTTCGAGGGCAGGGGAGTTGCCGGGGAGCTGTTTTTT.

The chain employs TRBV5-4 and TRBJ2-1; D not resolved. In germline, CDR1 is SGHNT, CDR2 YYREEE (reference sequence). There are 12 residues in the CDR3. Trimming removed 0 bases at V and 7 bases at J, with 5 bases between. The CDR3 nucleotides read TGTGCCAGCAGCTTGGCTTTAAATGAGCAGTTCTTC. Translated, it gives CASSLALNEQFF.

The chain combines TRBV7-9 with TRBJ2-5; 7 bases are shared with TRBD1. The germline CDR1 and CDR2 sequences are SEHNR and FQNEAQ (reference sequence). CDR3 length: 19 amino acids. With 1 base clipped from V and 7 bases from J, the junction kept 21 bases outside the gene matches. The CDR3 sequence is CASSLVFGEGANVMGTQYF. CDR3 coding DNA: TGTGCCAGCAGCTTAGTGTTCGGTGAGGGGGCTAACGTGATGGGGACCCAGTACTTC. Combining the CDR3 with reference TRBV7-9 and TRBJ2-5 gives the whole variable domain DTGVSQNPRHKITKRGQNVTFRCDPISEHNRLYWYRQTLGQGPEFLTYFQNEAQLEKSRLLSDRFSAERPKGSFSTLEIQRTEQGDSAMYLCASSLVFGEGANVMGTQYFGPGTRLLVL.

The rearrangement uses TRBV28 and TRBJ1-1; D possibly corresponds to TRBD1 (5 bases). V was shortened by 3 bases and J by 0 bases, with 20 bases between the two germline ends. Germline loops: CDR1 MDHEN, CDR2 SYDVKM. The CDR3 spans 18 residues. The CDR3 bases are TGTGCCAGCAGTTTGCCTCCTAGGGGCTTGATCTTGAACACTGAAGCTTTCTTT. It yields the protein CASSLPPRGLILNTEAFF.

This sequence joins TRBV10-3 and TRBJ2-5, with 10 bases identical to TRBD2. The CDR3 has 15 amino acids. The V gene's germline CDR1 is ENHRY and CDR2 SYGVKD. The J segment lost 4 bases and the V segment lost 5 bases, leaving 7 bases of the junction unmatched. The CDR3 nucleotides read TGTGCCATCAGTATGAGCGGGAGGGCCGGAGAGACCCAGTACTTC. It encodes CAISMSGRAGETQYF.

The chain employs TRBV27 and TRBJ2-5, with D possibly matching TRBD2 (6 bases). This CDR3 has 15 residues. Per the germline V gene, CDR1 is MNHEY and CDR2 is SMNVEV (reference sequence). Trimming left V 6 bases short and J 3 bases short, with 17 bases between. CDR3 amino acids: CASRPSYRREETQYF. CDR3 bases: TGTGCCAGCAGGCCCTCGTATAGGAGGGAAGAGACCCAGTACTTC.

The rearrangement uses TRBV10-3 and TRBJ2-1; tentative D call: TRBD1 (5 bases). The germline gives CDR1 ENHRY, CDR2 SYGVKD. The CDR3 is 17 amino acids. V lost 10 bases and J 9 bases, leaving 31 bases between the germline ends. The CDR3 coding sequence is TGTGCCACCAGGGAAGGGGTTGCTCTAGGTCCCACCAGTGAGCAGTTCTTC. Protein product: CATREGVALGPTSEQFF.

The V call is TRBV5-1, the J call TRBJ2-1; 9 bases are shared with TRBD1. Losses at the gene ends were 4 bases for V and 0 bases for J; bases not matched to a gene: 2. The length of the CDR3 is 15 residues. Germline V gene lookup returns CDR1 SGHRS and CDR2 YFSETQ. The CDR3 protein is CASSLTGGSYNEQFF. DNA of the CDR3: TGCGCCAGCAGCCTGACAGGGGGCTCCTACAATGAGCAGTTCTTC.

This clone was detected only a few times. This sequence joins TRBV9 and TRBJ2-7; 15 bases map to TRBD2. The ends lost 3 bases at V and 7 bases at J; junction bases unmatched: 5. Germline CDR1 is SGDLS and CDR2 is YYNGEE. This CDR3 has 15 amino acids. The CDR3 sequence: CASSGPGLAGGEQYF. The CDR3 DNA sequence: TGTGCCAGCAGCGGGCCCGGACTAGCGGGAGGGGAGCAGTACTTC.

This chain joins TRBV6-5 and TRBJ1-5; D is perhaps TRBD1 (5 bases). The germline V and J ends were trimmed by 5 bases and 5 bases, with 13 bases remaining between them. The CDR3 is 14 amino acids. Germline loops: CDR1 MNHEY, CDR2 SVGAGI. The CDR3 DNA sequence: TGTGCCAGCAGTAACGCAGGGAGGCATCAGCCCCAGCATTTT. This encodes CASSNAGRHQPQHF.

The chain recombines TRBV18 with TRBJ2-6, with D tentatively TRBD1 or TRBD2 (5 bases each). This CDR3 has 14 residues. The V end was cut by 6 bases, the J end by 3 bases, with 9 bases between. In germline, CDR1 is KGHSH, CDR2 LQKENI. CDR3 in amino acids: CASSGDGGANVLTF. The CDR3 coding sequence is TGTGCCAGCTCCGGGGACGGTGGGGCCAACGTCCTGACTTTC.

This clone was picked up one time. The identical CDR3 is also encoded by other nucleotide sequences in the sample. The chain carries TRBV18 and TRBJ1-1; D not certain. From germline, CDR1 is KGHSH and CDR2 LQKENI. This CDR3 has 13 residues. The V end was cut by 2 bases, the J end by 1 base, with 5 bases between. CDR3 sequence (DNA): TGTGCCAGCTCACCATCTGGGAACACTGAAGCTTTCTTT. It encodes CASSPSGNTEAFF.

The chain is built from TRBV5-1 and TRBJ2-7; D ambiguous. The germline V gene encodes CDR1 SGHRS and CDR2 YFSETQ. Trimming left V 0 bases short and J 5 bases short, with 15 bases between. CDR3 size: 15 residues. CDR3 protein: CASSLVPPGVDEQYF. CDR3 bases: TGCGCCAGCAGCTTGGTGCCTCCAGGCGTAGACGAGCAGTACTTC.

This clone was observed a single time. V usage is TRBV7-9 and J usage is TRBJ1-1; D not certain. V was pared by 1 base and J by 4 bases, with 10 bases between. Per germline, CDR1 SEHNR and CDR2 FQNEAQ (reference sequence). The CDR3 is 14 amino acids. CDR3: CASSLGGISTEAFF. The CDR3 region has the DNA TGTGCCAGCAGCTTAGGCGGGATTTCCACTGAAGCTTTCTTT.

The V gene is TRBV18, the J gene TRBJ2-1; either TRBD1 or TRBD2 may fit D (6 bases each). Germline CDR1 is KGHSH and CDR2 is LQKENI. V dropped 2 bases and J dropped 2 bases, with 19 bases sitting between them. The CDR3 contains 18 residues. CDR3 nucleotides: TGTGCCAGCTCACCAAGGGGGAGGTCGGTTAGGGCCTACAATGAGCAGTTCTTC. Translating it yields CASSPRGRSVRAYNEQFF.

CDR3 in amino acids: CASSLHTITLSYGYTF. CDR3 nucleotide sequence: TGTGCCAGCAGTTTACACACTATCACCTTATCCTATGGCTACACCTTC. This sequence joins TRBV28 and TRBJ1-2; D remains unclear. The V end lost 2 bases, the J end lost 4 bases, and 17 bases lay between the germline ends. This CDR3 region has 16 residues. Per the germline V gene, CDR1 is MDHEN and CDR2 is SYDVKM.

The CDR3, as DNA: TGTGCCAGCAGCTCCCGGGACAGGGGATTGCCGATAGACACAGATACGCAGTATTTT. Protein product: CASSSRDRGLPIDTDTQYF. This rearrangement joins TRBV5-6 to TRBJ2-3; 10 nucleotides agree with TRBD1. This CDR3 comprises 19 residues. J was trimmed by 2 bases and V by 3 bases; bases with no gene match: 15. Looked up from germline, CDR1 is SGHDT and CDR2 is YYEEEE.

This rearrangement joins TRBV19 to TRBJ2-5; no clear D gene. This CDR3 contains 12 residues. The germline CDR1 and CDR2 sequences are LNHDA and SQIVND (reference sequence). Trimming took off 1 base at V and 4 bases at J, with 4 bases between the two ends. CDR3 coding DNA: TGTGCCAGTAGTATAGCCAGAGAGACCCAGTACTTC. Its protein product is CASSIARETQYF.

The rearrangement joins TRBV2 to TRBJ2-3; 9 bases align to TRBD2. The CDR3 is 15 residues long. Trimming cost V 8 bases and J 5 bases; bases outside gene matches: 11. Germline V gene lookup returns CDR1 SNHLY and CDR2 FYNNEI. The CDR3 nucleotides read TGTGCCAGCGCTAGGGGACTAGCAAACAGAGATACGCAGTATTTT. It translates to CASARGLANRDTQYF.

As DNA, the CDR3 is TGTGCCAGCAGTTACTCAGGGACAGGGAGCCTCGATGACTACACCTTC. Its translation: CASSYSGTGSLDDYTF. V is TRBV6-6 and J is TRBJ1-2; 9 bases line up with TRBD1. Germline lookup yields CDR1 MNHNY and CDR2 SVGAGI (reference sequence). The length of the CDR3 is 16 residues. J was trimmed by 10 bases and V by 0 bases; bases with no gene match: 12.

J is TRBJ1-3 and V is TRBV4-2; D is undetermined. There are 16 residues in the CDR3. Between the trimmed V and J ends, which lost 0 bases and 0 bases, there was a span of 9 bases. Looked up from germline, CDR1 is LGHNA and CDR2 is YNFKEQ. The CDR3 DNA sequence: TGTGCCAGCAGCCAAGACGGTTTTTCCTCTGGAAACACCATATATTTT. Amino acids: CASSQDGFSSGNTIYF.

The V call is TRBV5-8, the J call TRBJ1-2; D gene ambiguous. Trimming shortened V by 2 bases and J by 2 bases, and 7 bases separated the two germline ends. CDR1 and CDR2 (germline): SGHTS, YDEGEE. The CDR3 is 13 amino acids. This CDR3 reads CASSFGGNYGYTF. The CDR3, as DNA: TGTGCCAGCAGCTTTGGCGGGAACTATGGCTACACCTTC.

The rearrangement joins TRBV7-8 to TRBJ2-4; possible D gene TRBD1, 5 bases. Trimming removed 6 bases at V and 5 bases at J, with 17 bases between. The CDR3 has 15 residues. Germline values: CDR1 SGHVS, CDR2 FQNEAQ. The CDR3 loop is CASSSLGLSENIQYF. In nucleotides, the CDR3 is TGTGCCAGCAGTAGTCTGGGGCTGAGTGAAAACATTCAGTACTTC.

This clone was counted a single time. J is TRBJ2-1 and V is TRBV9; 13 bases map to TRBD2. V lost 6 bases and J lost 4; bases outside the gene matches: 10. Germline V gene sequence: CDR1 SGDLS, CDR2 YYNGEE. The CDR3 totals 17 residues. The CDR3 sequence is CASTLGLAGAGYNEQFF. The DNA for the CDR3 is TGTGCCAGCACCCTCGGACTAGCGGGAGCGGGTTACAATGAGCAGTTCTTC.

This rearrangement joins TRBV5-6 to TRBJ2-7; D is possibly TRBD1 (5 bases). Deletions cut 0 bases from V and 4 bases from J, with 5 bases between. The V gene's germline CDR1 is SGHDT and CDR2 YYEEEE. The CDR3 has 12 residues. CDR3 nucleotides: TGTGCCAGCAGCTTGGACAGGTACGAGCAGTACTTC. Translating it yields CASSLDRYEQYF.

As DNA, the CDR3 is TGCGCCAGCAGCTTGGCCCCGGGACAGGCAAACTACGAGCAGTACTTC. It is translated as CASSLAPGQANYEQYF. V and J are TRBV5-1 and TRBJ2-7; 8 nucleotides match TRBD1. The germline gives CDR1 SGHRS, CDR2 YFSETQ. CDR3 length equals 16 residues. V trimming: 0 bases; J trimming: 3 bases; junction bases outside the gene matches: 8.

The chain joins TRBV7-2 to TRBJ2-7; D unresolved. The V end lost 0 bases, the J end lost 6 bases, and 9 bases lay between the germline ends. CDR1 and CDR2 (germline): SGHTA, FQGNSA. The CDR3 totals 13 residues. The chain's CDR3 is CASSLALSSEQYF. The CDR3 coding sequence is TGTGCCAGCAGCTTAGCGCTATCGTCCGAGCAGTACTTC.